The T cell receptor (beta chain) under discussion was sequenced for a study of a mutant IDH1 vaccine in newly diagnosed glioma. Overall study context: Commencement of vaccination occurred 4-6 weeks following radiotherapy alone, or concurrently with temozolomide cycles.

Libraries were prepared by immunoSEQ multiplex PCR; TCRdb keeps only in-frame clonotypes and omits some of them. The table has some 33,000 clones, 78% seen once. This clone was recorded a few times. The antigen is undetermined. Stated time point: week 35, safety follow-up. It was 300 ug of mutant IDH1 20-mer peptide that made up each vaccine dose, given with topical imiquimod. The receptor's source is a woman aged 40 to 50 with glioma. The sequencing used PBMCs, collected from a glioma patient whose treatment included an IDH1 peptide vaccine.

CDR3 protein: CASSEFKFPGTGEQYF. CDR3 nucleotides: TGCGCCAGCAGTGAGTTTAAGTTCCCAGGGACGGGCGAGCAGTACTTC. The chain combines TRBV10-1 with TRBJ2-7; D might be TRBD1 or TRBD2, each matching 5 bases. Trimming shortened V by 1 base and J by 6 bases, and 19 bases separated the two germline ends. This CDR3 is 16 amino acids long. Germline CDR1 WNHNN, CDR2 SYGVQD (reference sequence).